A selection of T cell receptor beta chains follows, all from one sample in a study of CD8 T cells in ankylosing spondylitis. Using its own MiXCR run on the 5' RACE reads, TCRdb lists one record per CDR3 protein. The sample includes 650,000 to 800,000 distinct CDR3 sequences, 19% of them seen just once. The sequenced material came from blood, either unsorted or a sorted T cell fraction (not recorded which). These receptors all come from a male donor with ankylosing spondylitis. CDR3s include the opening cysteine and the closing phenylalanine or tryptophan. Fields, in order: V gene, clone size, D gene, J gene, CDR3 protein, CDR3 DNA. The D gene is left open where the match is weak. Some rows mark clone size as missing; the rest say once, few, many or name a class of expanded clone.

v_call: TRBV5-1; clone_size: few; d_call: -; j_call: TRBJ1-1; cdr3_aa: CASSSFVTGNTEAFF; cdr3_nt: TGCGCCAGCAGCTCCTTCGTAACGGGGAACACTGAAGCTTTCTTT
v_call: TRBV27; clone_size: -; d_call: -; j_call: TRBJ2-1; cdr3_aa: CASRYSPRDTSNNEQFF; cdr3_nt: TGTGCCAGCCGATACTCCCCCCGGGACACTAGCAACAATGAGCAGTTCTTC
v_call: TRBV20-1; clone_size: few; d_call: -; j_call: TRBJ2-7; cdr3_aa: CSARRSSGTYEQYF; cdr3_nt: TGCAGTGCTAGGAGGTCCAGCGGTACCTACGAGCAGTACTTC
v_call: TRBV20-1; clone_size: few; d_call: -; j_call: TRBJ1-5; cdr3_aa: CSARDLGLQPQHF; cdr3_nt: TGCAGTGCTAGAGATCTGGGGCTTCAGCCCCAGCATTTT
v_call: TRBV3-1; clone_size: -; d_call: TRBD1; j_call: TRBJ2-7; cdr3_aa: CASSQVRNPNPPQQGAYEQYF; cdr3_nt: TGTGCCAGCAGCCAAGTCCGAAACCCGAATCCCCCCCAACAGGGGGCCTACGAGCAGTACTTC
v_call: TRBV7-6; clone_size: few; d_call: -; j_call: TRBJ2-2; cdr3_aa: CASSWVMGGRGELFF; cdr3_nt: TGTGCCAGCAGCTGGGTTATGGGCGGCCGCGGGGAGCTGTTTTTT
v_call: TRBV11-2; clone_size: few; d_call: -; j_call: TRBJ2-2; cdr3_aa: CASSTGASNTGELFF; cdr3_nt: TGTGCCAGCAGCACGGGGGCCTCGAACACCGGGGAGCTGTTTTTT
v_call: TRBV5-6; clone_size: few; d_call: -; j_call: TRBJ1-3; cdr3_aa: CASSLTTASSGNTIYF; cdr3_nt: TGTGCCAGCAGCTTGACGACGGCTAGCTCTGGAAACACCATATATTTT
v_call: TRBV12-3/TRBV12-4; clone_size: -; d_call: -; j_call: TRBJ2-4; cdr3_aa: CASSPRTGRAAKNIQYF; cdr3_nt: TGTGCCAGCAGCCCTAGGACAGGGAGGGCGGCCAAAAACATTCAGTACTTC
v_call: TRBV20-1; clone_size: many; d_call: -; j_call: TRBJ2-2; cdr3_aa: CSAGQGGTGELFF; cdr3_nt: TGCAGTGCGGGGCAGGGCGGCACCGGGGAGCTGTTTTTT
v_call: TRBV20-1; clone_size: few; d_call: TRBD2; j_call: TRBJ2-1; cdr3_aa: CSARGTSGSYEQFF; cdr3_nt: TGCAGTGCTAGAGGGACTAGCGGGAGCTATGAGCAGTTCTTC
v_call: TRBV27; clone_size: few; d_call: -; j_call: TRBJ2-1; cdr3_aa: CASSDIPPGSNEQFF; cdr3_nt: TGTGCCAGCAGTGACATTCCGCCCGGGAGCAATGAGCAGTTCTTC
v_call: TRBV12-3/TRBV12-4; clone_size: -; d_call: -; j_call: TRBJ1-1; cdr3_aa: CASTPGVANTEAFF; cdr3_nt: TGTGCCAGCACCCCCGGGGTGGCGAACACTGAAGCTTTCTTT
v_call: TRBV5-1; clone_size: few; d_call: -; j_call: TRBJ2-2; cdr3_aa: CASSADFPGELFF; cdr3_nt: TGCGCCAGCAGCGCAGACTTTCCCGGGGAGCTGTTTTTT
v_call: TRBV11-2; clone_size: few; d_call: TRBD2; j_call: TRBJ2-7; cdr3_aa: CASSLVGAGGLSSYEQYF; cdr3_nt: TGTGCCAGCAGCTTAGTCGGGGCGGGAGGGCTTAGCTCCTACGAGCAGTACTTC